These T cell receptor beta chains were read from a single sample in a study of cytomegalovirus exposure and HLA in healthy donors. Produced via immunoSEQ multiplex PCR; TCRdb's table is partial and in-frame only. Among approximately 150,000 clones listed, roughly 80% were seen once. The sample taken for sequencing was PBMCs. The source is a man younger than 30 in good health and CMV-seronegative. Each CDR3 is given without its conserved first and last residue.

v_call	cdr3_aa
TRBV15	ATSRDPNEKLF
TRBV6-6	ASSYQGTSGSYEQY
TRBV2	ASSDPRRGPEAF
TRBV28	ASFTTGSIQPQH
TRBV28	ASSLKGGPYEQY
TRBV6-5	ASSSGQGETQY
TRBV19	ASRPPPGDYGYT
TRBV28	ATRSQGRNTEAF
TRBV11-2	ASSLESGSSYNEQF
TRBV27	ASSLSRSSGANVLT
TRBV7-3	ASSGETVTPDTQY
TRBV10-2	ASKVSGEQF
TRBV7-6	ASSFGGIRHEQY
TRBV5-1	ASSLAAAREAF
TRBV15	ATRPGHLNTEAF
TRBV18	ASSRFPGVFGTGELF
TRBV27	AISDRGHGEQF
TRBV7-8	ASSPGQGKGTNEKLF
TRBV7-9	SSSPGEGTGANVLT
TRBV7-3	ASSLTSGGGTGELF
TRBV6-4	ASSDSGQPNYGYT
TRBV19	ASSPSQGNTEAF
TRBV9	ASSVRGMDNEQF